This entry lists 21 T cell receptor beta chains sequenced from one sample in a study of shared clonotypes between healthy human individuals. Sequencing was performed with immunoSEQ multiplex PCR; in TCRdb, only in-frame clones are kept and a portion is missing. The repertoire holds a few million clones, 95% seen once, with around 0.13% in the top ten. The sample consisted of naive CD4+ T cells sorted from blood. Stated subset: CD45RA+ positively selected. These TCRs come from a man between 18 and 29 years old in good health.

V and J are TRBV30 and TRBJ2-2; D is unresolved. In germline, CDR1 is GTSNPN, CDR2 SVGIG (reference sequence). The CDR3 is 14 residues long. With 5 bases removed from V and 4 bases from J, the gap between germline ends came to 14 bases. Written as DNA, the CDR3 is TGTGCCTGGCAAGTGCCACTAAGCACCGGGGAGCTGTTTTTT. Translating gives CAWQVPLSTGELFF.

The chain employs TRBV11-2 and TRBJ2-5; TRBD2 aligns across 12 bases. V dropped 5 bases and J dropped 0; count of bases not matched to a gene: 4. From germline, CDR1 is SGHAT and CDR2 FQNNGV. The CDR3 totals 16 residues. DNA for the CDR3: TGTGCCAGCAGCCCCCGGACTAGCGGGGACCAAGAGACCCAGTACTTC. Encoded protein: CASSPRTSGDQETQYF.

The chain recombines TRBV5-1 with TRBJ2-7; 11 bases agree with TRBD1. Germline V gives CDR1 SGHRS, CDR2 YFSETQ. The junction had 20 bases not matched to a gene; V was cut back by 5 bases and J by 4 bases. The CDR3 is made up of 19 amino acids. Written as DNA, the CDR3 is TGCGCCAGCAGACTAAGGACAGGGGGCCAACGGGACTCCCCGTACGAGCAGTACTTC. Translated, it gives CASRLRTGGQRDSPYEQYF.

The chain is built from TRBV27 and TRBJ2-3, with D possibly TRBD2 on 7 matching bases. This CDR3 has 13 residues. Between the trimmed V and J ends, which lost 4 bases and 5 bases, there was a span of 10 bases. Germline lookup yields CDR1 MNHEY and CDR2 SMNVEV (reference sequence). This CDR3 reads CASSWGGRDTQYF. In DNA, the CDR3 is TGTGCCAGCAGTTGGGGGGGCCGAGATACGCAGTATTTT.

This chain joins TRBV7-3 and TRBJ2-1; D may be TRBD1 or TRBD2 (5 bases each). Trimming removed 5 bases from V and 6 bases from J, with 17 bases in between. The CDR3 consists of 15 residues. Germline V gives CDR1 SGHTA, CDR2 FQGTGA. In DNA form, the CDR3 reads TGTGCCAGCAGCGGACAAGGTGGGGGAAGCAATGAGCAGTTCTTC. This encodes CASSGQGGGSNEQFF.

In regard to this clone: The same CDR3 can be traced to other DNA sequences in this sample. The chain is built from TRBV5-1 and TRBJ2-1; D is tentatively TRBD1 or TRBD2 (5 bases each). This CDR3 is built from 14 residues. Per germline, CDR1 SGHRS and CDR2 YFSETQ. With 0 bases removed from V and 8 bases from J, the gap between germline ends came to 12 bases. The DNA for the CDR3 is TGCGCCAGCAGCTTGGAGGGACGCGTCCATGAGCAGTTCTTC. Residues: CASSLEGRVHEQFF.

Turning to this clone: The sample has other DNA sequences that encode this CDR3 too. This sequence joins TRBV7-2 and TRBJ1-5; TRBD1 is a possible D gene (5 bases). CDR3 length: 15 amino acids. V was pared by 1 base and J by 0 bases, with 7 bases between. The germline gives CDR1 SGHTA, CDR2 FQGNSA. The CDR3, as DNA: TGTGCCAGCAGCTTAGGAGGGGTTAGCAATCAGCCCCAGCATTTT. Its translation is CASSLGGVSNQPQHF.

The chain uses TRBV5-6 and TRBJ2-5; D remains unclear. Germline V gene lookup returns CDR1 SGHDT and CDR2 YYEEEE. V dropped 0 bases and J dropped 2 bases, with 11 bases sitting between them. This CDR3 spans 15 amino acids. The CDR3 nucleotides read TGTGCCAGCAGCTTGGGGTTTGGGCAGCAAGAGACCCAGTACTTC. Translating gives CASSLGFGQQETQYF.

In DNA, the CDR3 is TGTGCCAGCTCACCACAGTTACCCTACGAAAGCTCTGGAAACACCATATATTTT. This sequence encodes CASSPQLPYESSGNTIYF. This sequence joins TRBV18 and TRBJ1-3; no firm D call. Germline CDR1 and CDR2: KGHSH and LQKENI. V was trimmed by 1 base and J by 0 bases, leaving 16 bases between them. There are 18 residues in the CDR3. The complete variable domain, with remaining parts taken from reference TRBV18 and TRBJ1-3, reads NAGVMQNPRHLVRRRGQEARLRCSPMKGHSHVYWYRQLPEEGLKFMVYLQKENIIDESGMPKERFSAEFPKEGPSILRIQQVVRGDSAAYFCASSPQLPYESSGNTIYFGEGSWLTVV.

In this sample, this clone turned up a few times. The chain employs TRBV7-9 and TRBJ2-1; 10 positions match TRBD2. V was clipped by 5 bases and J by 4 bases; unmatched bases: 5. The CDR3 loop spans 15 amino acids. Germline V gene lookup returns CDR1 SEHNR and CDR2 FQNEAQ (reference sequence). The CDR3 region has the DNA TGTGCCAGCAGCGTCCTAGCGGGAGCTTACAATGAGCAGTTCTTC. Translating gives CASSVLAGAYNEQFF. Based on the CDR3 plus reference TRBV7-9 and TRBJ2-1, the full variable domain is DTGVSQNPRHKITKRGQNVTFRCDPISEHNRLYWYRQTLGQGPEFLTYFQNEAQLEKSRLLSDRFSAERPKGSFSTLEIQRTEQGDSAMYLCASSVLAGAYNEQFFGPGTRLTVL.

The chain joins TRBV4-1 to TRBJ1-3; TRBD1 matches 8 bases. CDR3 length: 15 residues. In germline, CDR1 is MGHRA, CDR2 YSYEKL. The trim removed 4 bases at V and 2 bases at J, leaving 4 bases unmatched. The CDR3 loop reads CASSPMDRAGNTIYF. In DNA, the CDR3 is TGCGCCAGCAGCCCCATGGACAGGGCTGGAAACACCATATATTTT.

The V gene is TRBV5-5, the J gene TRBJ2-3; tentatively, D is TRBD2 (6 bases). The germline gives CDR1 SGHKS, CDR2 YYEKEE (reference sequence). Between the trimmed V and J ends, which lost 5 bases and 6 bases, there was a span of 16 bases. There are 14 residues in the CDR3. The CDR3 nucleotides are TGTGCCAGCAGTCACCGGGACTGGGGCGATACGCAGTATTTT. Its translation: CASSHRDWGDTQYF.

The rearrangement uses TRBV10-2 and TRBJ2-2, with 14 nucleotides matching TRBD2. Trimming cost V 6 bases and J 4 bases; bases outside gene matches: 13. In germline, CDR1 is WSHSY, CDR2 SAAADI. The CDR3 is 19 residues long. CDR3: CASSESLGLAGEATGELFF. The CDR3 region has the DNA TGCGCCAGCAGCGAATCTCTGGGACTAGCGGGAGAGGCCACCGGGGAGCTGTTTTTT.

As concerns this clone: Other DNA sequences within the sample encode an identical CDR3. This chain links TRBV7-2 with TRBJ2-4, with D uncertain. From germline, CDR1 is SGHTA and CDR2 FQGNSA. V was cut by 3 bases and J by 7 bases, with 10 bases left in between. This CDR3 has 13 amino acids. CDR3 DNA: TGTGCCAGCAGCTTGGCCCCCGGTAACATTCAGTACTTC. Translating it yields CASSLAPGNIQYF.

The chain employs TRBV7-9 and TRBJ2-2; D not certain. Trimming stripped 2 bases from V and 3 bases from J, with 4 bases between. This CDR3 is 13 amino acids long. CDR1 and CDR2 from the germline V gene are SEHNR and FQNEAQ (reference sequence). DNA for the CDR3: TGTGCCAGCAGCTTAAGATACACCGGGGAGCTGTTTTTT. Translated, it gives CASSLRYTGELFF.

The chain uses TRBV5-8 and TRBJ1-5, with unresolved D. CDR3 size: 13 residues. Per germline, CDR1 SGHTS and CDR2 YDEGEE. V lost 0 bases and J lost 9, with 10 bases in between. The CDR3 DNA follows: TGTGCCAGCAGCTTGGAATGGGGTCGGCCCCAGCATTTT. Amino acid sequence: CASSLEWGRPQHF.

The CDR3 spells CASRGQSNYEQYF. The CDR3 DNA reads as TGTGCCAGTAGAGGACAGTCCAACTACGAGCAGTACTTC. V and J are TRBV19 and TRBJ2-7; D perhaps matches TRBD1 (6 bases). Germline CDR1 LNHDA, CDR2 SQIVND (reference sequence). The CDR3 spans 13 residues. Trimming cost V 6 bases and J 3 bases, with 12 bases left between them.

CDR3 protein: CASSVWRQIRDYGYTF. CDR3 in DNA: TGTGCCAGCAGTGTATGGCGCCAGATCCGGGACTATGGCTACACCTTC. The chain combines TRBV2 with TRBJ1-2; no clear D. V dropped 4 bases and J dropped 3 bases, with 18 bases sitting between them. Germline loops: CDR1 SNHLY, CDR2 FYNNEI. The CDR3 loop spans 16 amino acids.

V is TRBV5-8 and J is TRBJ1-6; no definite D call. Deletions cut 5 bases from V and 7 bases from J, with 10 bases between. Germline lookup yields CDR1 SGHTS and CDR2 YDEGEE. The CDR3 loop spans 13 amino acids. CDR3 DNA sequence: TGTGCCAGCAGTGGAGCGCCAAATTCACCCCTCCACTTT. Its protein is CASSGAPNSPLHF.

The rearrangement joins TRBV29-1 to TRBJ1-2; 10 nucleotides line up with TRBD1. This CDR3 is built from 15 residues. Per germline, CDR1 SQVTM and CDR2 ANQGSEA. The V gene end was trimmed by 2 bases and the J gene end by 8 bases; junction bases not matched to a gene: 11. The CDR3 protein is CSVERGGQGSGGYTF. The CDR3 DNA reads as TGCAGCGTTGAAAGGGGGGGACAGGGGAGCGGCGGCTACACCTTC.

This chain links TRBV6-5 with TRBJ1-5, with D unresolved. The CDR3 extends over 14 amino acids. With 5 bases removed from V and 1 base from J, the gap between germline ends came to 9 bases. Germline V gene lookup returns CDR1 MNHEY and CDR2 SVGAGI. CDR3 coding DNA: TGTGCCAGCAGTCCTTGGGAGAGCAATCAGCCCCAGCATTTT. Its translation is CASSPWESNQPQHF.